The 3 T cell receptor beta chains given below trace back to one sample, sequenced in a study of cytomegalovirus exposure and HLA in healthy donors. Repertoires were generated with immunoSEQ multiplex PCR, while TCRdb's copy carries only in-frame clones and drops some. The sample holds roughly 220,000 clones, roughly 83% seen once. Sequencing was carried out using PBMCs. These receptors were collected from a young woman in good health and CMV-seropositive.

The V and J genes are TRBV28 and TRBJ1-5; TRBD1 agrees at 7 bases. The CDR3 is made up of 17 amino acids. With V trimmed by 1 base and J by 3 bases, 9 bases remained unmatched. Per germline, CDR1 MDHEN and CDR2 SYDVKM. The CDR3: CASSLLPGQSPNQPQHF. DNA of the CDR3: TGTGCCAGCAGTTTATTACCGGGACAGTCCCCCAATCAGCCCCAGCATTTT.

This clone was counted a single time. This chain connects TRBV6-1 to TRBJ2-1; D remains unclear. The CDR3 is 14 amino acids. V was clipped by 2 bases and J by 6 bases, with 11 bases between them. Germline assignment: CDR1 MNHNS and CDR2 SASEGT. CDR3 nucleotides: TGTGCCAGCAGTGAAAGTGATGGTGGCAATGAGCAGTTCTTC. Amino acid sequence: CASSESDGGNEQFF.

The chain recombines TRBV6-5 with TRBJ2-1; tentatively, D is TRBD2 (5 bases). CDR3 length: 14 amino acids. From germline, CDR1 is MNHEY and CDR2 SVGAGI. Trimming removed 5 bases at V and 11 bases at J, with 19 bases between. In DNA form, the CDR3 reads TGTGCCAGCAGTCAACCCCAAACTAGACTCAAGCAGTTCTTC. It specifies CASSQPQTRLKQFF.